The clone carrying this T cell receptor (beta chain) was seen repeatedly, ten times or more. The CDR3 contains 13 residues. CDR1 MNHNS and CDR2 SASEGT come from the germline V gene. J gave up 5 bases and V 6 bases, and 4 bases lay outside the gene matches. Amplification of TCR beta CDR3 regions used RNA transcripts. HTBI primers were used in a first-round RT-PCR, which preceded a second-round multiplex PCR. A single record per CDR3 protein comes from TCRdb applying MiXCR to the multiplex PCR reads. The sample lists about 210,000 distinct CDR3 sequences, about 32% occurring once. The sample comes from a study of Graves' ophthalmopathy and Graves' hyperthyroidism.

This clonotype originated in a man aged 45 to 65 with Graves' ophthalmopathy. V gene TRBV6-1 combines with J gene TRBJ2-5, with 9 positions matching TRBD1. Sequenced: peripheral blood. CDR3 protein: CASRQGAGETQYF. The DNA for the CDR3 is TGTGCCAGCAGACAGGGGGCTGGTGAGACCCAGTACTTC.